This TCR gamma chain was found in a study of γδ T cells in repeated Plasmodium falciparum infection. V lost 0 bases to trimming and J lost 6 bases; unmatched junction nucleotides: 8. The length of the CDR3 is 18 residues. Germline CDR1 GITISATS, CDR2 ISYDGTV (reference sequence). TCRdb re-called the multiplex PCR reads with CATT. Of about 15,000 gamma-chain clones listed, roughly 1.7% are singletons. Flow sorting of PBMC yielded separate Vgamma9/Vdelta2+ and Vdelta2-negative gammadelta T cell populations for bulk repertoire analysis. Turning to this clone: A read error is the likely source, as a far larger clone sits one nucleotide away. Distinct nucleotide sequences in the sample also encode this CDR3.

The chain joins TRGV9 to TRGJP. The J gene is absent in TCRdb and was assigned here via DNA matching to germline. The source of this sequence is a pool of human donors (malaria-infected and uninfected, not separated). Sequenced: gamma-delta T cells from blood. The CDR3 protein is CALWEVQDLELGKKIKVF. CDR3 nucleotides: TGTGCCTTGTGGGAGGTGCAAGACCTAGAGTTGGGCAAAAAAATCAAGGTATTT.